Shown below are 14 T cell receptor beta chains from a single sample sequenced in a study of blood T cell repertoires in COVID-19. The repertoire was sequenced with immunoSEQ multiplex PCR; TCRdb's copy has only in-frame clones and lacks some. Here the sample spans a few hundred thousand clones, 89% being singletons. Sequencing was done on a sample of peripheral blood. These receptors were obtained from a woman under 40 with COVID-19, enrolled during active disease.

V and J are TRBV2 and TRBJ1-1; D may be TRBD1 (6 bases). The germline V gene encodes CDR1 SNHLY and CDR2 FYNNEI. V lost 6 bases and J 5 bases, leaving 13 bases between the germline ends. CDR3 length equals 13 residues. CDR3 DNA sequence: TGTGCCAGCAGAGTACAGGGATGGACTGAAGCTTTCTTT. It codes for CASRVQGWTEAFF.

The genes are TRBV11-2 and TRBJ1-4; D possibly corresponds to TRBD1 (5 bases). This CDR3 is 14 amino acids long. The V gene's germline CDR1 is SGHAT and CDR2 FQNNGV. Trimming took 0 bases from V and 4 from J, leaving 6 bases between them. DNA of the CDR3: TGTGCCAGCAGCTTAGAGGGGCTTAATGAAAAACTGTTTTTT. It translates to CASSLEGLNEKLFF.

With regard to this clone: Other DNA sequences of this sample code for an identical CDR3. V usage is TRBV6-5 and J usage is TRBJ2-2, with D maybe TRBD2 (7 bases). Germline V gene lookup returns CDR1 MNHEY and CDR2 SVGAGI. Between the trimmed V and J ends, which lost 7 bases and 4 bases, there was a span of 13 bases. This CDR3 contains 14 residues. As DNA, the CDR3 is TGTGCCAGCACCAGGGGAGGGAGCACCGGGGAGCTGTTTTTT. Its translation: CASTRGGSTGELFF.

CDR3 nucleotide sequence: TGTGCCAGCAGTCCACAGGGGGCATCTAACTATGGCTACACCTTC. Protein: CASSPQGASNYGYTF. J is TRBJ1-2 and V is TRBV7-8; 9 bases fit TRBD1. CDR1 is SGHVS, CDR2 FQNEAQ, per germline. V was pared by 6 bases and J by 0 bases, with 5 bases of the junction left unmatched. The CDR3 extends over 15 amino acids.

The chain uses TRBV5-1 and TRBJ1-2; D uncertain. Germline values: CDR1 SGHRS, CDR2 YFSETQ. The CDR3 length is 13 residues. Trimming left V 0 bases short and J 8 bases short, with 11 bases between. The DNA for the CDR3 is TGCGCCAGCAGCTTGGATGGCGGGTGGGGCTACACCTTC. This gives the protein CASSLDGGWGYTF.

This chain connects TRBV10-1 to TRBJ1-3, with a tentative D call TRBD1 (6 bases). Germline V gene sequence: CDR1 WNHNN, CDR2 SYGVQD (reference sequence). Trimming took off 5 bases at V and 2 bases at J, with 7 bases between the two ends. The CDR3 runs 13 residues. CDR3 nucleotides: TGCGCCAGCAGTACAGGGCCTGGAAACACCATATATTTT. Amino acid sequence: CASSTGPGNTIYF.

The V gene is TRBV11-3, the J gene TRBJ2-7; no reliable D call. CDR3 length: 17 residues. CDR1 is SGHNT and CDR2 is YENEEA in the germline V gene. The V gene lost 2 bases and the J gene lost 2 bases, with 19 bases spanning the gap. The CDR3 loop reads CASSLKLGPGLPYEQYF. The CDR3 DNA reads TGTGCCAGCAGCTTAAAACTTGGGCCAGGCTTACCCTACGAGCAGTACTTC.

This clone showed up just once. The chain links TRBV5-1 to TRBJ1-1, with a weak D call TRBD1 (6 bases). The germline V gene has CDR1 SGHRS and CDR2 YFSETQ. The ends were cut back, 0 bases at V and 4 bases at J, with 13 bases in the middle. The CDR3 is made up of 15 amino acids. The CDR3: CASSLDPTGSTEAFF. The CDR3 DNA is TGCGCCAGCAGCTTGGACCCGACAGGTAGCACTGAAGCTTTCTTT. The variable domain in full, completed from reference TRBV5-1 and TRBJ1-1, reads KAGVTQTPRYLIKTRGQQVTLSCSPISGHRSVSWYQQTPGQGLQFLFEYFSETQRNKGNFPGRFSGRQFSNSRSEMNVSTLELGDSALYLCASSLDPTGSTEAFFGQGTRLTVV.

This chain joins TRBV12-3 or TRBV12-4 and TRBJ1-3; the D is unclear. The ends were cut back, 6 bases at V and 4 bases at J, with 10 bases in the middle. This CDR3 comprises 13 residues. As DNA, the CDR3 is TGTGCCAGCAGATCAATCGGGGGAAACACCATATATTTT. Its protein is CASRSIGGNTIYF.

This chain links TRBV5-8 with TRBJ1-6; D is unclear. V dropped 4 bases and J dropped 7 bases, with 12 bases sitting between them. The CDR3 has 14 residues. Per the germline V gene, CDR1 is SGHTS and CDR2 is YDEGEE. In DNA form, the CDR3 reads TGTGCCAGCAGCCCCTACACGGGAAATTCACCCCTCCACTTT. Translation gives CASSPYTGNSPLHF. Full variable domain (remainder filled in from reference TRBV5-8 and TRBJ1-6): EAGVTQSPTHLIKTRGQQATLRCSPISGHTSVYWYQQALGLGLQFLLWYDEGEERNRGNFPPRFSGRQFPNYSSELNVNALELEDSALYLCASSPYTGNSPLHFGNGTRLTVT.

V and J are TRBV6-5 and TRBJ2-5, with D possibly matching TRBD2 (6 bases). The V end lost 6 bases, the J end lost 7 bases, and 12 bases lay between the germline ends. The CDR3 length is 12 residues. Looked up from germline, CDR1 is MNHEY and CDR2 is SVGAGI. CDR3 protein: CASRGDGGTQYF. For the CDR3, the DNA is TGTGCCAGCAGGGGGGACGGGGGGACCCAGTACTTC.

The chain joins TRBV2 to TRBJ1-6; D possibly corresponds to TRBD1 (6 bases). CDR1 and CDR2 from the germline V gene are SNHLY and FYNNEI. V lost 9 bases to trimming and J lost 10 bases, with 16 bases between them. The CDR3 contains 13 residues. The CDR3 coding sequence is TGTGCCAGTCAGGGGCCTTACGGCTCACCCCTCCACTTT. It specifies CASQGPYGSPLHF.

The chain couples TRBV29-1 to TRBJ2-2; maybe TRBD1 (5 bases). The CDR3 has 12 amino acids. Germline assignment: CDR1 SQVTM and CDR2 ANQGSEA. V lost 4 bases and J lost 4, with 7 bases in between. The CDR3 here is CSVVGATGELFF. Here the CDR3 DNA reads TGCAGCGTTGTTGGGGCCACCGGGGAGCTGTTTTTT.

The CDR3 region is CASMRDPAGEQYF. The CDR3 DNA follows: TGTGCCAGCATGCGGGACCCAGCGGGCGAGCAGTACTTC. This chain joins TRBV2 and TRBJ2-7; maybe TRBD2 (6 bases). CDR3 length: 13 amino acids. Trimming shortened V by 7 bases and J by 6 bases, and 16 bases separated the two germline ends. Germline CDR1 reads SNHLY; CDR2 reads FYNNEI.